This TCR beta chain was captured by sequencing in a study of T cell responses to AZD1222 COVID-19 vaccine. This CDR3 comprises 17 residues. In germline, CDR1 is SGHTA, CDR2 FQGNSA. The ends lost 1 base at V and 1 base at J; junction bases unmatched: 8. Generated by immunoSEQ multiplex PCR, the TCRdb table keeps only in-frame clones and is missing some. Found here are roughly 120,000 clones, more than 75% of them singletons; the top ten hold 3.5%. This specimen was peripheral blood, taken 28 days after the second AZD1222 dose. The source of this sequence is an adult who received the AZD1222 COVID-19 vaccine. This chain uses TRBV7-2 with TRBJ2-7; 9 nucleotides align to TRBD1. DNA of the CDR3: TGTGCCAGCAGCTTAGGAACAGGGGGCGCTCGGTCCTACGAGCAGTACTTC. Its translation: CASSLGTGGARSYEQYF.